The entry below gives a single T cell receptor (beta chain) sequence along with its context. The antigen is not known. The sample comes from a study of response to subunit inactivated influenza vaccine. Germline V lookup: CDR1 DFQATT, CDR2 SNEGSKA (reference sequence). The CDR3 contains 15 residues. The V end was cut by 5 bases, the J end by 0 bases, with 16 bases between. TCRdb called the RT-PCR reads again in MiXCR, with one record for every CDR3 protein. The sample yields hundreds of thousands of distinct CDR3 sequences, around 14% seen once. Whole-study results and caveats: A suggestion made by the authors is that each seasonal influenza vaccination recruits few new T cells.

The chain is built from TRBV20-1 and TRBJ1-1, with D perhaps matching TRBD1 (5 bases). The sequencing used PBMCs from blood, collected less than 15 days before vaccination. This TCR was recovered from a man between 45 and 60 years old who received an inactivated influenza vaccine. Here the CDR3 reads CSAPMGGTMNTEAFF. The CDR3 nucleotides are TGCAGTGCTCCTATGGGGGGGACCATGAACACTGAAGCTTTCTTT.